The rows below give T cell receptor beta chains drawn from one sample of a study of PD-1 blockade in classical Hodgkin lymphoma. The assay was immunoSEQ multiplex PCR, and TCRdb's table has in-frame clones only and misses some. This sample has approximately 9,000 clones; around 86% occur once, and the top ten carry about 16%. Sequenced input: CD8+ T cells from blood. The receptors were gathered from a human donor with classical Hodgkin lymphoma. The conserved cysteine and the conserved F or W are not part of the CDR3 here.

V	J	CDR3
TRBV27	TRBJ2-7	ASSLGAGPYEQY
TRBV7-9	TRBJ2-1	ASSFDMRLAFDNEQF
TRBV5-4	TRBJ2-1	ASSSLRTGVSYNEQF
TRBV4-3	TRBJ2-1	ASSQDYDEQF
TRBV4-3	TRBJ2-2	ASSQGVNGELF
TRBV30	TRBJ2-7	AWSGADSYEQY
TRBV19	TRBJ1-5	ASSIGQGARSNQPQH
TRBV10-3	TRBJ2-1	AISGIAVSYNEQF
TRBV7-9	TRBJ2-7	ASSLLGLGYEQY
TRBV6-4	TRBJ1-1	ASRALTTGSEAF
TRBV5-1	TRBJ1-1	ASSLTRGRDTEAF
TRBV28	TRBJ2-7	ASSSTPGDWEEQY
TRBV2	TRBJ2-7	ASSETEGLDEQY
TRBV5-6	TRBJ1-2	ASSLWRSGFGYT
TRBV5-1	TRBJ2-1	ASSLAYLRGNEQF
TRBV28	TRBJ1-1	ASSLWRATEAF
TRBV10-2	TRBJ1-3	ASSEGTGGNTIY
TRBV9	TRBJ2-7	ASSVGGGEWSEQY
TRBV19	TRBJ1-1	ASSHRDLNTEAF
TRBV27	TRBJ2-7	ASSHSGQAEQY
TRBV6-1	TRBJ1-1	ASSDVSPEGAF
TRBV4-1	TRBJ2-7	ASSQESGEMSSYEQY
TRBV30	TRBJ2-7	AWSVPDRSYEQY
TRBV7-6	TRBJ1-4	ASSSSGSATNEKLF
TRBV7-9	TRBJ1-1	ASSITGGVLLNTEAF
TRBV7-2	TRBJ2-5	ASSLARQGPMETQY
TRBV5-8	TRBJ2-4	ASSLGSERGGAKNIQY
TRBV28	TRBJ1-1	ASSLRTALNTEAF
TRBV10-1	TRBJ2-7	ASSGRRGAPYEQY
TRBV6-1	TRBJ2-2	ASSEDPPGVLTGELF
TRBV6-6	TRBJ1-1	ASSSGGTIEAF
TRBV27	TRBJ2-7	ASSITGTYEQY
TRBV21-1	TRBJ2-7	ASSLKRLY
TRBV2	TRBJ2-3	ARKGSGVTDTQY
TRBV2	TRBJ2-3	ASSETGVRADTQY
TRBV30	TRBJ2-7	AWSSGTGVYEQY
TRBV29-1	TRBJ2-5	SSEGTSGHQETQY
TRBV28	TRBJ2-3	ASSFGTGIDTQY
TRBV29-1	TRBJ2-7	SIMSGGAYEQY
TRBV7-6	TRBJ2-5	ASSSGLGRQETQY
TRBV5-1	TRBJ1-1	ASSLQGNTEAF
TRBV11-2	TRBJ2-3	ASSFSGPAWGTDTQY
TRBV4-1	TRBJ1-1	ASSQGGGMNTEAF
TRBV5-1	TRBJ2-3	ASITSVGSTDTQY